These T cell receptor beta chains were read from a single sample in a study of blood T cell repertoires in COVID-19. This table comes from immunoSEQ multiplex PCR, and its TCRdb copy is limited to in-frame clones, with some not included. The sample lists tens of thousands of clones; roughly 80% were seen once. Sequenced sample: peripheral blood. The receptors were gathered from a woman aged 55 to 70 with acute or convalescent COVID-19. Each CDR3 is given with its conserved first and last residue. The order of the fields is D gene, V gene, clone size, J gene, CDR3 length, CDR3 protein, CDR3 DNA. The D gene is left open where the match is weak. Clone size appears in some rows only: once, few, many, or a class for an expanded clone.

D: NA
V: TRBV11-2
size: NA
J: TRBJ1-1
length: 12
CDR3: CASSLMGGEAFF
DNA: TGTGCCAGCAGCTTAATGGGGGGTGAAGCTTTCTTT

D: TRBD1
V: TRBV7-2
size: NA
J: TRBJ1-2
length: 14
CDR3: CASSPGTGADGYTF
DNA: TGTGCCAGCAGCCCCGGGACAGGGGCGGATGGCTACACCTTC

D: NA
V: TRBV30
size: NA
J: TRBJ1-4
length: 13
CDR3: CAWSIRGDEKLFF
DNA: TGTGCCTGGAGTATCCGGGGTGATGAAAAACTGTTTTTT

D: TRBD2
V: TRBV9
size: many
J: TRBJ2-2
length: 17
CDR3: CASSVELAGPIGRGAVF
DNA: TGTGCCAGCAGCGTAGAACTAGCGGGGCCGATAGGGCGGGGAGCTGTTTTT

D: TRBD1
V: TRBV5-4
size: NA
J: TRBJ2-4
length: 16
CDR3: CASSPHWGQGINIQYF
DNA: TGTGCCAGCAGTCCTCATTGGGGACAGGGCATCAACATTCAGTACTTC

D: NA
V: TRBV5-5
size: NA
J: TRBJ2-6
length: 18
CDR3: CASSITPTPLSGANVLTF
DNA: TGTGCCAGCAGCATAACCCCCACACCTCTCTCTGGGGCCAACGTCCTGACTTTC

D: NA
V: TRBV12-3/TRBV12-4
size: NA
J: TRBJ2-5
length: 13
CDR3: CASSSGRLETQYF
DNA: TGTGCCAGCAGTTCGGGGAGGTTAGAGACCCAGTACTTC

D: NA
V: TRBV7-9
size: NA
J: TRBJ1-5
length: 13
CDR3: CASSSQGKTPQHF
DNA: TGTGCCAGCAGCTCGCAGGGTAAGACGCCCCAGCATTTT

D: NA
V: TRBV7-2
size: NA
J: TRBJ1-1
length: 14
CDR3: CASSFQRGNTEAFF
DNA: TGTGCCAGCAGCTTCCAACGGGGGAACACTGAAGCTTTCTTT

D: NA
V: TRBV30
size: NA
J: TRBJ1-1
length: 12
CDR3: CAWSQGGTEAFF
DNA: TGTGCCTGGAGTCAAGGGGGTACTGAAGCTTTCTTT

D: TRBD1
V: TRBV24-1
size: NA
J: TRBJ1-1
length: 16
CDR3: CATSDLGDRGNTEAFF
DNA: TGTGCCACCAGTGATTTGGGGGACAGGGGGAACACTGAAGCTTTCTTT

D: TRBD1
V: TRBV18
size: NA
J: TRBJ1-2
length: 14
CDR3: CASSPQGASGGYTF
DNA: TGTGCCAGCTCACCACAGGGGGCCTCAGGTGGCTACACCTTC

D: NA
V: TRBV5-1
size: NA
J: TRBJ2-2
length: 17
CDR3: CASSLASLPGNTGELFF
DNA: TGCGCCAGCAGCTTGGCCTCTCTCCCCGGGAACACCGGGGAGCTGTTTTTT

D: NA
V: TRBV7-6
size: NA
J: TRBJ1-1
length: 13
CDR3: CASKLREATEAFF
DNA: TGTGCCAGCAAATTGCGGGAGGCCACTGAAGCTTTCTTT

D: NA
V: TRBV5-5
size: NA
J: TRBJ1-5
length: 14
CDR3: CASSLGVSNQPQHF
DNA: TGTGCCAGCAGCTTGGGAGTTAGCAATCAGCCCCAGCATTTT